A selection of T cell receptor beta chains follows, all from one sample in a study of shared clonotypes between healthy human individuals. Sequencing was performed with immunoSEQ multiplex PCR; in TCRdb, only in-frame clones are kept and a portion is missing. Of 2 million to 3 million clones in the sample, over 85% were seen once. Sequenced input: naive CD4+ T cells from PBMCs. The receptor source for this set is a man younger than 35 in good health. Some clones in this sample may be carry-over from other donors' samples. CDR3s include the opening cysteine and the closing phenylalanine or tryptophan. D genes are given only for firm matches. Clone size is not always given. Where it is, it says once, few, many or a class for expanded clones.

CDR3 length	D gene	V gene	clone size	J gene	CDR3 DNA	CDR3 protein
14	.	TRBV11-3	.	TRBJ2-3	TGTGCCAGCAGCTCCCGGGAGCTCACAGATACGCAGTATTTT	CASSSRELTDTQYF
16	.	TRBV5-3	.	TRBJ1-4	TGTGCCAGAAGCTTGATCCGGGGAGAAACTAATGAAAAACTGTTTTTT	CARSLIRGETNEKLFF
11	.	TRBV5-1	few	TRBJ1-2	TGCGCCAGCGCCGAGGATGGTGGCTACACCTTC	CASAEDGGYTF
17	.	TRBV4-1	.	TRBJ1-5	TGCGCCAGCAGCCAAAATTACGTCGAGGGGGGGACCCAGTCCCAGCATTTT	CASSQNYVEGGTQSQHF
13	TRBD1	TRBV6-1	.	TRBJ1-2	TGTGCCAGCAGGTCAGGGGGTAGGGTTGGCTACACCTTC	CASRSGGRVGYTF
21	TRBD2	TRBV7-2	once	TRBJ2-6	TGTGCCAGCAGCTTAGCGGGGGCTAGCGGGAGTTCCCTATCTGGGGCCAACGTCCTGACTTTC	CASSLAGASGSSLSGANVLTF
13	.	TRBV6-4	.	TRBJ2-7	TGTGCCAGCAGTGTAGAGGGAGGCTACGAGCAGTACTTC	CASSVEGGYEQYF
13	.	TRBV27	.	TRBJ1-5	TGTGCCAGCAAGGCAGAAAGCAATCAGCCCCAGCATTTT	CASKAESNQPQHF
17	.	TRBV25-1	.	TRBJ2-2	TGTGCCAGCAGTGAATATGCCGGGACACAGAACACCGGGGAGCTGTTTTTT	CASSEYAGTQNTGELFF
16	TRBD2	TRBV5-4	.	TRBJ2-1	TGTGCCAGCAGCGCTCCACTAGCGGGAGTTTTTAATGAGCAGTTCTTC	CASSAPLAGVFNEQFF
14	.	TRBV2	.	TRBJ1-1	TGTGCCAGCAGTGAAGGGCGGGCCCGGACTGAAGCTTTCTTT	CASSEGRARTEAFF
15	.	TRBV5-1	.	TRBJ2-3	TGCGCCAGCAGCTTGGGGGCGGGCTCGGCAGATACGCAGTATTTT	CASSLGAGSADTQYF
13	.	TRBV29-1	few	TRBJ1-1	TGCAGCGCCGGCGGGGCGAAGAACACTGAAGCTTTCTTT	CSAGGAKNTEAFF
17	.	TRBV5-6	.	TRBJ2-3	TGTGCCAGCAGCTTGCGTCGCGGGTCAACCCCCACAGATACGCAGTATTTT	CASSLRRGSTPTDTQYF
16	TRBD1	TRBV28	once	TRBJ1-5	TGTGCCAGCACCCAACAGGGGGCGGACGGGCAGGTTACCCAGCATTTT	CASTQQGADGQVTQHF
14	.	TRBV5-6	once	TRBJ1-5	TGTGCCAGCAGCTTGATGGCTGGCAATCAGCCCCAGCATTTT	CASSLMAGNQPQHF
13	.	TRBV5-1	.	TRBJ1-2	TGCGCCAGCAGCTCACAGGCTGGTGATGGCTACACCTTC	CASSSQAGDGYTF
14	.	TRBV28	once	TRBJ1-1	TGTGCCAGCAGTCTAGGTGCGATGAACACTGAAGCTTTCTTT	CASSLGAMNTEAFF
16	TRBD2	TRBV11-3	once	TRBJ2-1	TGTGCCAGCAGCTTAGCCCGGACTAGCGGACCAAATGAGCAGTTCTTC	CASSLARTSGPNEQFF
17	.	TRBV19	.	TRBJ2-3	TGTGCCAGCAGTGGCGGGAGGGGGACAGGGATCACAGATACGCAGTATTTT	CASSGGRGTGITDTQYF
14	TRBD2	TRBV6-6	.	TRBJ2-7	TGTGCCAGCAGTTTAGCGGGATCGAGCTACGAGCAGTACTTC	CASSLAGSSYEQYF
16	.	TRBV6-6	.	TRBJ1-2	TGTGCCAGCAGTTACTCGATCTCAGCTGGGAACTATGGCTACACCTTC	CASSYSISAGNYGYTF
14	TRBD1	TRBV9	.	TRBJ2-5	TGTGCCAGCAGCGCAAGGACAGGGACAGAGACCCAGTACTTC	CASSARTGTETQYF
14	TRBD1	TRBV28	.	TRBJ1-1	TGTGCCACCATCGGAGGACAGGCTACCCTTGAAGCTTTCTTT	CATIGGQATLEAFF
17	TRBD2	TRBV5-1	.	TRBJ2-7	TGCGCCAGCAGCTTTTTGGCGGGAGGGCCACTTTACTCCGAGCAGTACTTC	CASSFLAGGPLYSEQYF
13	.	TRBV5-6	.	TRBJ1-6	TGTGCCAGCAGCCCCCGCCGGGAGCCACCCCTCCACTTT	CASSPRREPPLHF
14	.	TRBV2	.	TRBJ2-3	TGTGCCAGCGGAGCGACACTACCAGCAGATACGCAGTATTTT	CASGATLPADTQYF
10	.	TRBV20-1	.	TRBJ1-6	TGCAGTGCTAGAGCGGACACCCTCCACTTT	CSARADTLHF
13	.	TRBV30	few	TRBJ1-1	TGTGCCTGGAGTGTATCAGTGAACACTGAAGCTTTCTTT	CAWSVSVNTEAFF
15	.	TRBV7-8	.	TRBJ1-5	TGTGCCAGCAGTTCTATAGTAGGGGATAAGGGGCCCCAGCATTTT	CASSSIVGDKGPQHF
15	.	TRBV7-9	.	TRBJ1-2	TGTGCCAGCAGCCCCCCGGGACTCGGTAACTATGGCTACACCTTC	CASSPPGLGNYGYTF
12	.	TRBV30	.	TRBJ2-1	TGTGCCTGGAGTTCGCTACGGAATGAGCAGTTCTTC	CAWSSLRNEQFF
23	TRBD2	TRBV5-1	.	TRBJ2-7	TGCGCCAGCAGCAAGGGGATGGGACAGGGGAGACTAGCGGGAGGGCCACTAACCTACGAGCAGTACTTC	CASSKGMGQGRLAGGPLTYEQYF
17	.	TRBV19	.	TRBJ2-3	TGTGCCAGTAGTATGGGCACAGACAGGTTTAGCCCCGATACGCAGTATTTT	CASSMGTDRFSPDTQYF
13	TRBD2	TRBV5-8	.	TRBJ2-1	TGTGCCAGCAGCTTAGGACTAGCTGATGAGCAGTTCTTC	CASSLGLADEQFF
17	TRBD1	TRBV4-2	.	TRBJ2-7	TGTGCCAGCAGCCAAGCTGAAGGACAGGGGGCAAATTACGAGCAGTACTTC	CASSQAEGQGANYEQYF
16	TRBD2	TRBV4-1	.	TRBJ2-1	TGCGCCAGCAGCCAAGTAGCGGGAGGGTCCGACAATGAGCAGTTCTTC	CASSQVAGGSDNEQFF
15	.	TRBV19	.	TRBJ2-5	TGTGCCAGTAGTGCCCAACAGGGAGAGGCAGAGACCCAGTACTTC	CASSAQQGEAETQYF
14	.	TRBV7-9	.	TRBJ2-5	TGTGCCAGCAGCTTGGTGGGTACAGTGGAGACCCAGTACTTC	CASSLVGTVETQYF
20	TRBD2	TRBV27	.	TRBJ2-7	TGTGCCAGCAGTTTATTTTCTATACCAACTTTAGCGGGAGGAGAATACGAGCAGTACTTC	CASSLFSIPTLAGGEYEQYF
15	TRBD2	TRBV28	.	TRBJ2-1	TGTGCCAGCAGTACACTAGCGGGAGGGTCTCAGGAGCAGTTCTTC	CASSTLAGGSQEQFF
16	TRBD1	TRBV7-9	.	TRBJ1-1	TGTGCCAGCAGCCCACTCGGGGAGGGGGCCGTCACTGAAGCTTTCTTT	CASSPLGEGAVTEAFF
12	.	TRBV6-5	.	TRBJ2-5	TGTGCCAGCAGTTACTCACGGGAGACCCAGTACTTC	CASSYSRETQYF
12	.	TRBV11-2	.	TRBJ1-2	TGTGCCAGCAACGACAGAACCTATGGCTACACCTTC	CASNDRTYGYTF
15	TRBD1	TRBV6-5	.	TRBJ1-4	TGTGCCAGCAGCCGACAACAGGGGGCGAAGGAAAAACTGTTTTTT	CASSRQQGAKEKLFF
14	.	TRBV10-3	.	TRBJ2-1	TGTGCCATCAGTGCCGGGACACACTACAATGAGCAGTTCTTC	CAISAGTHYNEQFF
15	TRBD2	TRBV9	.	TRBJ2-7	TGTGCCAGCAGCGTGGCTAGCGGGAGCGTGTGGGAGCAGTACTTC	CASSVASGSVWEQYF
17	TRBD1	TRBV7-2	once	TRBJ2-6	TGTGCCAGCACCCCGCAACAGGGGGCTGCCGGGGCCAACGTCCTGACTTTC	CASTPQQGAAGANVLTF